These T cell receptor beta chains were read from a single sample in a study of cytomegalovirus exposure and HLA in healthy donors. TCRdb keeps only in-frame clones here, not all; method: immunoSEQ multiplex PCR. The listing contains 70,000 or so clones. Sequenced material: PBMCs. These receptors all come from a female donor in good health and CMV-seropositive. The CDR3 runs from the conserved cysteine through the conserved F or W. The D gene is left open where the match is weak.

TRBJ2-3 | TRBV6-5 | NA | CASSYRGGDTQYF | TGTGCCAGCAGTTACCGGGGAGGAGATACGCAGTATTTT
TRBJ2-7 | TRBV18 | NA | CASSPGPGEPYEQYF | TGTGCCAGCTCACCAGGGCCGGGGGAACCCTACGAGCAGTACTTC
TRBJ2-7 | TRBV7-3 | NA | CASSTTSGAGEQYF | TGTGCCAGCAGCACGACGTCAGGGGCCGGCGAGCAGTACTTC
TRBJ2-1 | TRBV30 | TRBD1 | CAWSGLWGQGTNEQFF | TGTGCCTGGAGTGGGCTTTGGGGACAGGGGACCAATGAGCAGTTCTTC
TRBJ2-5 | TRBV11-2 | TRBD1 | CASSPTTGGGETQYF | TGTGCCAGCAGCCCCACGACAGGGGGAGGAGAGACCCAGTACTTC
TRBJ1-4 | TRBV7-9 | NA | CASSLSRTYEELFF | TGTGCCAGCAGCTTGTCCCGGACTTATGAGGAACTGTTTTTT
TRBJ2-5 | TRBV6-6 | TRBD2 | CASSRGGGAKETQYF | TGTGCCAGCAGTAGGGGCGGGGGGGCCAAAGAGACCCAGTACTTC
TRBJ2-7 | TRBV9 | TRBD2 | CASSVTSGGVHEQYF | TGTGCCAGCAGCGTAACTAGCGGGGGGGTCCACGAGCAGTACTTC
TRBJ1-1 | TRBV28 | TRBD1 | CASSLRDSTEAFF | TGTGCCAGCAGTTTACGGGACAGTACTGAAGCTTTCTTT
TRBJ2-3 | TRBV4-1 | TRBD2 | CASSQAFEAGGTDTQYF | TGCGCCAGCAGCCAGGCCTTCGAGGCGGGGGGCACAGATACGCAGTATTTT
TRBJ2-3 | TRBV7-2 | NA | CASSSLGDTQYF | TGTGCCAGCAGCTCACTAGGAGATACGCAGTATTTT
TRBJ1-5 | TRBV10-1 | TRBD1 | CASSPSGGGKPQHF | TGCGCCAGCAGCCCCAGTGGAGGGGGCAAGCCCCAGCATTTT
TRBJ1-1 | TRBV29-1 | NA | CSVEGKMNTEAFF | TGCAGCGTTGAGGGCAAGATGAACACTGAAGCTTTCTTT
TRBJ2-3 | TRBV4-2 | TRBD2 | CASSQEFIAGKVSLQYF | TGTGCCAGCAGCCAAGAATTCATAGCGGGGAAAGTCAGTCTTCAGTATTTT
TRBJ2-1 | TRBV29-1 | NA | CSVEDPSGQSSDNEQFF | TGCAGCGTTGAAGATCCCAGCGGCCAGAGCTCCGACAATGAGCAGTTCTTC
TRBJ1-2 | TRBV7-9 | TRBD1 | CASSSGQWIYYGYTF | TGTGCCAGCAGCTCGGGACAGTGGATTTACTATGGCTACACCTTC
TRBJ2-2 | TRBV7-8 | NA | CASSLVLLAAANTGELFF | TGTGCCAGCAGCTTAGTGTTGCTAGCAGCAGCGAACACCGGGGAGCTGTTTTTT
TRBJ2-1 | TRBV6-5 | TRBD2 | CASSSGVAGGIDEQFF | TGTGCCAGCAGTTCCGGCGTAGCGGGAGGAATCGATGAGCAGTTCTTC
TRBJ2-7 | TRBV7-7 | TRBD1 | CASSIDRGPHFEQYF | TGTGCCAGCAGCATCGACAGGGGTCCCCATTTCGAGCAGTACTTC
TRBJ2-7 | TRBV7-6 | TRBD1 | CASSLDRGPYEQYF | TGTGCCAGCAGCCTCGACAGGGGGCCCTACGAGCAGTACTTC
TRBJ2-1 | TRBV20-1 | NA | CSVSTYNEQFF | TGCAGTGTTTCCACCTACAATGAGCAGTTCTTC
TRBJ1-2 | TRBV12-2 | NA | CASPGDGRRDLNYGYTF | TGTGCAAGTCCTGGGGACGGGAGAAGGGACCTTAACTATGGCTACACCTTC
TRBJ2-2 | TRBV28 | TRBD1 | CASGGQGNTGELFF | TGTGCCAGCGGGGGACAGGGGAACACCGGGGAGCTGTTTTTT
TRBJ1-3 | TRBV6-6 | NA | CASSYGGDNSGNTIYF | TGTGCCAGCAGTTATGGGGGGGACAACTCTGGAAACACCATATATTTT
TRBJ2-2 | TRBV28 | TRBD1 | CASSSGQGTGELFF | TGTGCCAGCAGTTCTGGACAGGGGACCGGGGAGCTGTTTTTT
TRBJ1-1 | TRBV30 | TRBD1 | CAWSVDRGNTEAFF | TGTGCCTGGAGTGTCGACAGGGGGAACACTGAAGCTTTCTTT
TRBJ1-2 | TRBV6-5 | NA | CASSGQNYGYTF | TGTGCCAGCAGTGGACAGAATTATGGCTACACCTTC
TRBJ2-7 | TRBV30 | NA | CAWSRVGGEQYF | TGTGCCTGGAGTCGCGTCGGGGGCGAGCAGTACTTC
TRBJ1-1 | TRBV30 | TRBD1 | CAWSVLVTGMNTEAFF | TGTGCCTGGAGTGTATTGGTGACAGGGATGAACACTGAAGCTTTCTTT
TRBJ2-5 | TRBV4-1 | NA | CASNQDDQGGQETQYF | TGCGCCAGCAACCAAGATGACCAGGGGGGCCAAGAGACCCAGTACTTC
TRBJ2-5 | TRBV7-9 | TRBD1 | CASSFGTGQETQYF | TGTGCCAGCAGCTTCGGGACAGGCCAAGAGACCCAGTACTTC
TRBJ1-4 | TRBV7-8 | NA | CASSLSTVLNEKLFF | TGTGCCAGCAGCTTATCGACAGTTCTTAATGAAAAACTGTTTTTT
TRBJ2-2 | TRBV29-1 | TRBD2 | CSVGALAGGNGELFF | TGCAGCGTGGGGGCTCTAGCGGGGGGGAACGGGGAGCTGTTTTTT
TRBJ2-7 | TRBV7-7 | TRBD1 | CASSLNAGQGGYEQYF | TGTGCTAGCAGCTTGAACGCGGGACAGGGAGGCTACGAGCAGTACTTC
TRBJ1-2 | TRBV29-1 | NA | CSAERQEYGYTF | TGCAGCGCCGAGCGGCAGGAATATGGCTACACCTTC
TRBJ1-2 | TRBV28 | NA | CASSRGGGYGYTF | TGTGCCAGCAGCCGGGGGGGCGGCTATGGCTACACCTTC
TRBJ2-5 | TRBV27 | NA | CASSLAAPQETQYF | TGTGCCAGCAGTTTAGCGGCCCCCCAAGAGACCCAGTACTTC
TRBJ2-7 | TRBV6-5 | TRBD2 | CASRTTSGSIYEQYF | TGTGCCAGCAGAACTACTAGCGGGAGTATATACGAGCAGTACTTC
TRBJ1-2 | TRBV30 | NA | CAWMSPFLTLVYTF | TGTGCCTGGATGTCCCCTTTTCTAACCTTAGTCTACACCTTC
TRBJ1-2 | TRBV7-9 | NA | CASSPLGGTYGYTF | TGTGCCAGCAGCCCCCTTGGGGGGACCTATGGCTACACCTTC
TRBJ2-1 | TRBV28 | TRBD2 | CASSPTSGSIYNEQFF | TGTGCCAGCAGCCCAACTAGCGGGAGTATCTACAATGAGCAGTTCTTC
TRBJ1-2 | TRBV19 | NA | CASSMQQIYGYTF | TGTGCCAGTAGTATGCAACAGATCTATGGCTACACCTTC
TRBJ1-1 | TRBV7-3 | NA | CASSPGGMNTEAFF | TGTGCCAGCAGCCCCGGGGGGATGAACACTGAAGCTTTCTTT
TRBJ1-1 | TRBV5-6 | TRBD1 | CASSAGTGGTEAFF | TGTGCCAGCAGCGCCGGGACAGGGGGGACTGAAGCTTTCTTT
TRBJ1-6 | TRBV19 | NA | CASSIAATNSPLHF | TGTGCCAGTAGTATAGCGGCGACAAATTCACCCCTCCACTTT
TRBJ2-3 | TRBV6-6 | NA | CASSFLRAGSTDTQYF | TGTGCCAGCAGCTTCTTACGGGCGGGGAGCACAGATACGCAGTATTTT
TRBJ2-7 | TRBV6-1 | TRBD2 | CASSETSGMSYEQYF | TGTGCCAGCAGTGAAACTAGCGGAATGTCCTACGAGCAGTACTTC
TRBJ1-2 | TRBV30 | NA | CACLSGGAGGYTF | TGTGCCTGCCTGAGCGGGGGAGCGGGTGGCTACACCTTC
TRBJ2-7 | TRBV5-4 | TRBD1 | CASSLDPGQVTYEQYF | TGTGCCAGCAGCTTGGACCCGGGACAGGTTACCTACGAGCAGTACTTC
TRBJ2-5 | TRBV29-1 | TRBD2 | CSVTGTSGMGTQYF | TGCAGCGTCACCGGGACTAGCGGGATGGGAACCCAGTACTTC
TRBJ1-6 | TRBV6-4 | TRBD1 | CASIPTGGVLNSPLHF | TGTGCCAGCATCCCTACAGGGGGCGTATTGAATTCACCCCTCCACTTT
TRBJ2-1 | TRBV7-2 | TRBD2 | CASSLALGLAGNEQFF | TGTGCCAGCAGCTTAGCTCTGGGACTAGCGGGAAATGAGCAGTTCTTC
TRBJ2-5 | TRBV5-4 | NA | CASSSRTGIVETQYF | TGTGCCAGCAGCTCACGGACGGGGATCGTGGAGACCCAGTACTTC
TRBJ2-7 | TRBV29-1 | TRBD1 | CSVEDDRGTYEQYF | TGCAGCGTTGAAGATGACAGGGGGACCTACGAGCAGTACTTC